This T cell receptor beta chain was profiled in a study of T-cell memory formation after mild COVID-19. Study summary: Clustering of TCRs was largely donor specific.

One entry per CDR3 protein, called by TCRdb with MiXCR from the 5' RACE reads. The sample holds about 44,000 distinct CDR3 sequences; roughly 8% are singletons and the top ten take 1.4%. Per germline, CDR1 DFQATT and CDR2 SNEGSKA (reference sequence). The CDR3 length is 14 residues. Trimming pared 2 bases from V and 5 bases from J, leaving 15 bases between. Of note for this clonotype: Its antigen is currently unknown.

The study's findings and limits: Those CD4+ clones that contracted were mainly in CM and EM (CD8+ ones in EMRA).

The TCR comes from a young man who had mild COVID-19 (a few samples of this study predate the infection). Cell type and time point are not known. The sample taken for sequencing was PBMCs or a T cell subset sorted from them (not recorded which). The chain combines TRBV20-1 with TRBJ2-5; possibly TRBD1 or TRBD2 for D (5 bases each). CDR3 loop: CSARIPGTGETQYF. The CDR3 DNA reads TGCAGTGCTAGAATCCCGGGGACGGGGGAGACCCAGTACTTC.